The source of this T cell receptor beta chain is a study of early T cells in non-severe SARS-CoV-2 infection listed by TCRdb under 2021. Regarding the study in general: Bulk RNA from unsorted whole blood was used for TCR sequencing, so alpha and beta chains could not be paired. What the work shows at the level of the full study, not this receptor alone: VDJdb matching was skewed toward anti-spike CD8 responses and likely underestimated virus-specific expansions by missing private and CD4 specificities.

The library came from 5' RACE. The sequencing machine was a NextSeq 500. The TCR library protocol attached unique molecular identifiers to individual cDNA molecules to correct for sequencing error and PCR bias. TCR alpha and beta chains were both sequenced, and the abundances of alpha and beta sequences in each sample were closely correlated with each other. The source study handled its data this way. Decombinator V4 was used to annotate the V gene, J gene and CDR3 of the TCR sequences. Expanded TCRs were defined as changing significantly between any two time points under a Poisson model with p below 0.0001. TCR abundances were normalised to the total number of TCRs sequenced per sample and expressed as counts per million. MAIT TCRs were defined by TRAV1-2 paired with TRAJ12, TRAJ20 or TRAJ33, and iNKT TCRs by TRAV10 paired with TRAJ18. VDJdb, accessed 1 November 2021, was searched for CMV, EBV and SARS-CoV-2 annotated TCRs, with TCRs annotated for multiple antigens excluded. TCRdb reprocessing: public reads trimmed at Q25 with fastp, clones called with MiXCR, in-frame beta chains kept. CDR3 protein sequences are deduplicated, and each keeps its most common genes and DNA. The V and J calls were determined by TCRdb, not by the authors. The sample yields roughly 99,000 distinct CDR3 sequences; 11% were counted once. The ten largest make up under 9% of the sample.

A case-control design nested within a healthcare worker cohort in London, UK, was used, with weekly nasopharyngeal swab PCR tests and blood sampling performed. Healthcare workers were recruited between 23 and 31 March 2020, during the week of the UK lockdown, and were followed weekly for up to roughly 16 weeks. Turning to this clonotype: It has no known antigen specificity. No clone much larger than this one lies a single base away; base qualities are absent.

V is trimmed back by 5 bases and J by 0 bases, and the junction contains 6 bases that no gene match accounts for. Counted from cysteine to phenylalanine, this CDR3 has 16 amino acids. The kept DNA is CDR3 alone, 48 bases in frame from the first base. The germline V gene (reference sequence) gives CDR1 as SEHNR and CDR2 as FQNEAQ. The clonotype was recovered from an adult who was a healthcare worker with PCR-confirmed SARS-CoV-2 infection or an uninfected control (not recorded which). Sequenced: whole blood. The sequence joins TRBV7-9 to TRBJ1-1; a stretch of 10 junction bases matches TRBD1. The sequence in DNA is TGTGCCAGCAGCATGACAGGGGGCCGTATGAACACTGAAGCTTTCTTT. It translates to CASSMTGGRMNTEAFF.